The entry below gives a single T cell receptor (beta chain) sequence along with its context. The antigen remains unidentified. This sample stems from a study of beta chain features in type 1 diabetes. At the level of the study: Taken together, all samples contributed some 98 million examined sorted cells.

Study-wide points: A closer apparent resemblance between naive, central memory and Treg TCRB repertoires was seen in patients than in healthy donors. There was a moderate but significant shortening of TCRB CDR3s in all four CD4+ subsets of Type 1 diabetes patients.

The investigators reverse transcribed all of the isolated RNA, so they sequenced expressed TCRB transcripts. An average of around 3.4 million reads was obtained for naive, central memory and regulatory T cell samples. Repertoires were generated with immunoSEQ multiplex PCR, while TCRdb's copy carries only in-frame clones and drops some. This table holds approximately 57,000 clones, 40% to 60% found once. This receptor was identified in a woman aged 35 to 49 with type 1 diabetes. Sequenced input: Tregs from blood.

CDR3 region: CASSVAGGPFPYEQYF. The CDR3 DNA follows: TGTGCCAGCAGCGTAGCCGGAGGTCCATTCCCCTACGAGCAGTACTTC. The chain uses TRBV9 and TRBJ2-7, with D perhaps matching TRBD2 (5 bases). CDR3 length: 16 amino acids. CDR1 is SGDLS and CDR2 is YYNGEE in the germline V gene. V was shortened by 0 bases and J by 2 bases, with 15 bases between the two germline ends.